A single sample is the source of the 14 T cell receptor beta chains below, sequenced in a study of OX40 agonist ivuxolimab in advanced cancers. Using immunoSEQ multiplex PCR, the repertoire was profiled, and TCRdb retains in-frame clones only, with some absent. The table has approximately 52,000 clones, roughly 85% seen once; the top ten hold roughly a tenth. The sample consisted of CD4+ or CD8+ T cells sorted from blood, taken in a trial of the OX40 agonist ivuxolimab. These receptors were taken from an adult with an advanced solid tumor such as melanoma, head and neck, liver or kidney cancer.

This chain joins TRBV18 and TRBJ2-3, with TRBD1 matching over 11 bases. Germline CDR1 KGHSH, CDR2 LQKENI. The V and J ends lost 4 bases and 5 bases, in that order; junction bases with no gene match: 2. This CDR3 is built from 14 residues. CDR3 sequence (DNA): TGTGCCAGCTCACAGGGACAGGGGGGAGATACGCAGTATTTT. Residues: CASSQGQGGDTQYF.

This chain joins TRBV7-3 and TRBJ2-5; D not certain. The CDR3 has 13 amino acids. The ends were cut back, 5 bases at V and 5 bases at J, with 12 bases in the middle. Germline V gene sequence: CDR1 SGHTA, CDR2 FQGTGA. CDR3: CASSIDPVETQYF. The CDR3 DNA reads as TGTGCCAGCAGCATCGACCCGGTGGAGACCCAGTACTTC.

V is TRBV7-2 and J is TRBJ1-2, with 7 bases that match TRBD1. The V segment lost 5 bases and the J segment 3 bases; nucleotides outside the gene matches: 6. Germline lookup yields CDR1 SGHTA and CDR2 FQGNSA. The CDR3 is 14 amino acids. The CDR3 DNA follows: TGTGCCAGCAGCCGCCGACAGGGCGACTATGGCTACACCTTC. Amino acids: CASSRRQGDYGYTF.

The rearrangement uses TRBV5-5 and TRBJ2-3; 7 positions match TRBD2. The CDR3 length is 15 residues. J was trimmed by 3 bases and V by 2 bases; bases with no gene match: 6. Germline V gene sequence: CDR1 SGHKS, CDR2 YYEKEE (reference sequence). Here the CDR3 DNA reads TGTGCCAGCAGCTTCGCGGGAGCGGGTACAGATACGCAGTATTTT. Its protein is CASSFAGAGTDTQYF. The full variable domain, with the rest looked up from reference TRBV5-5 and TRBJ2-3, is DAGVTQSPTHLIKTRGQQVTLRCSPISGHKSVSWYQQVLGQGPQFIFQYYEKEERGRGNFPDRFSARQFPNYSSELNVNALLLGDSALYLCASSFAGAGTDTQYFGPGTRLTVL.

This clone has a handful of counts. CDR3 DNA: TGTGCCAGCAGCTTGGTAGGCTACGAGCAGTACTTC. Translation gives CASSLVGYEQYF. The chain has TRBV5-6 and TRBJ2-7; unclear D gene. Per germline, CDR1 SGHDT and CDR2 YYEEEE. Deletions cut 0 bases from V and 3 bases from J, with 4 bases between. The CDR3 contains 12 residues.

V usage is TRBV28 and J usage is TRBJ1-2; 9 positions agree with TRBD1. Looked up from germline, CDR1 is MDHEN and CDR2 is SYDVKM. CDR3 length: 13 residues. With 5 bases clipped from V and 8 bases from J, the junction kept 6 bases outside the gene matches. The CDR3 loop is CASSTTGGRGYTF. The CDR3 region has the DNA TGTGCCAGCAGTACCACAGGGGGCCGGGGCTACACCTTC.

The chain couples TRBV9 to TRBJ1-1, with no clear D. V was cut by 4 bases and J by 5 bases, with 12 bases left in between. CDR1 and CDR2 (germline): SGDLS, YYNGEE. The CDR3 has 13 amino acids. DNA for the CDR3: TGTGCCAGCAGCCCCGAGCAACTGACTGAAGCTTTCTTT. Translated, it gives CASSPEQLTEAFF.

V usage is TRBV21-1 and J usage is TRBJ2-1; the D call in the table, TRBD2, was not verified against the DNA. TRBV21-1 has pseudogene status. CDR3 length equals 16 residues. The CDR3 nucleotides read TGTGCCAGCAGCAAGACTAGTGCCCGTCCCTACAATGAGCAGTTCTTC. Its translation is CASSKTSARPYNEQFF.

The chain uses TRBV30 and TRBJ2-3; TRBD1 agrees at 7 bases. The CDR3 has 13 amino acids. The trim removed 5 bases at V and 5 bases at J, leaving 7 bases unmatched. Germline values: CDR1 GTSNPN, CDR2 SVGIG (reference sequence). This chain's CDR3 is CAWDRVQGDTQYF. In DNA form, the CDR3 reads TGTGCCTGGGACAGGGTGCAGGGAGATACGCAGTATTTT.

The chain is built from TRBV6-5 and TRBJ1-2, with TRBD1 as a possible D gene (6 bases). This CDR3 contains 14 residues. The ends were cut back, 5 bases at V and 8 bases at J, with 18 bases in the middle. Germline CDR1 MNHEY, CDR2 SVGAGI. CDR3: CASSGSSGVGGYTF. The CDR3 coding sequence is TGTGCCAGCAGTGGTTCTTCAGGGGTTGGAGGCTACACCTTC.

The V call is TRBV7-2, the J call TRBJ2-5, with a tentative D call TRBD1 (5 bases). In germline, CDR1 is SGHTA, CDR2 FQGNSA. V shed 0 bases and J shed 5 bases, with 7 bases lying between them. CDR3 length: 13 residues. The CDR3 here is CASSLARGETQYF. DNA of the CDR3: TGTGCCAGCAGCTTAGCTAGGGGTGAGACCCAGTACTTC.

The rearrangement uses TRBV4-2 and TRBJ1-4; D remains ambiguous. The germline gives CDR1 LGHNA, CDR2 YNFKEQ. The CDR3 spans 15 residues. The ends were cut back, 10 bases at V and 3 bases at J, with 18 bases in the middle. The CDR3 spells CATSLPGSANEKLFF. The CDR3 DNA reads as TGTGCCACTTCGCTCCCGGGGTCGGCTAATGAAAAACTGTTTTTT.

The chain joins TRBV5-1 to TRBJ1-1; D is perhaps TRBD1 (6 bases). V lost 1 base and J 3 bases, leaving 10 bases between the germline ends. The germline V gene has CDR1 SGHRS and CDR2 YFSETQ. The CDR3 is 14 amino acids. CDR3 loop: CASSLNREDTEAFF. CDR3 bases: TGCGCCAGCAGCTTGAACAGGGAGGACACTGAAGCTTTCTTT.

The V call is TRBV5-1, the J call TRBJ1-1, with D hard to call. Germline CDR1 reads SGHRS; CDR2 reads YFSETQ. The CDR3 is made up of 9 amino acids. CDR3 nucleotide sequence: TGCGCGGCCTCTATTGAAGCTTTCTTT. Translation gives CAASIEAFF.